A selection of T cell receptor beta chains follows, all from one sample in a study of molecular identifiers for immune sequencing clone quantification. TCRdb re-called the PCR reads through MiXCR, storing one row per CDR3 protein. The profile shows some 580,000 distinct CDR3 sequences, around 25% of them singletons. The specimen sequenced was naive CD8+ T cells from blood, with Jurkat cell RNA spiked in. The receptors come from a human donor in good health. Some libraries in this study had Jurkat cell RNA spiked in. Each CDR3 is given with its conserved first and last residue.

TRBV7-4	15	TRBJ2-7	CASSLIAGGLYEQYF
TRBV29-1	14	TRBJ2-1	CSVDYTSGYNEQFF
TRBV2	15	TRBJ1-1	CASSVGVRMNTEAFF
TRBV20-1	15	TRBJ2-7	CSALQVGTGPYEQYF
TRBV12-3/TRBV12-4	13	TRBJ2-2	CASISLNTGELFF
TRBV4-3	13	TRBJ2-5	CASSDGPGETQYF
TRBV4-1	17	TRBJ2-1	CASSPEGGGGARNEQFF
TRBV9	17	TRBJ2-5	CASSVDWGLANQETQYF
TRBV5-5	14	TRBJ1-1	CASRGYDINTEAFF
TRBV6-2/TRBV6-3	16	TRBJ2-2	CASSYFGQRYTGELFF
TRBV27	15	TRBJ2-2	CASAILAGDTGELFF
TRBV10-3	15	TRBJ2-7	CAISGVYQGRSEQYF
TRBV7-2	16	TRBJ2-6	CASSVGVSSGANVLTF
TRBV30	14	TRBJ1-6	CAWSSVRIRSPLHF
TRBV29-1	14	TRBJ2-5	CSVEDTTNEETQYF
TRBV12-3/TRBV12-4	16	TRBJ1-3	CASTRPGHRSGNTIYF